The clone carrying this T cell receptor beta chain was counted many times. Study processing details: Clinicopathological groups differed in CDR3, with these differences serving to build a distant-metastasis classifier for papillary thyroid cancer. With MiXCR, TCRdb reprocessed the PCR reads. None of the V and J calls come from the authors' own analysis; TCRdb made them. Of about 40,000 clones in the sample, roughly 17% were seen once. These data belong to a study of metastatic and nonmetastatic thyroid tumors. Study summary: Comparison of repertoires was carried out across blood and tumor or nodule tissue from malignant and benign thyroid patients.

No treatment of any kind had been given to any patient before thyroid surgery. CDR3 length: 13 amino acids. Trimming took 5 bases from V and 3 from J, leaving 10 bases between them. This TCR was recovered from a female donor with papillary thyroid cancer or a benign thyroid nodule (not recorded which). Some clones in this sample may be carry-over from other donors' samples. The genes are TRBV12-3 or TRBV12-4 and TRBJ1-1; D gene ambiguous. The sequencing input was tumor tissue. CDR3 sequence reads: CASSKERDTEAFF. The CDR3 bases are TGTGCCAGCAGTAAAGAGAGGGACACTGAAGCTTTCTTT.